The clone carrying this TCR beta chain was counted many times. The CDR3 spans 15 residues. Germline CDR1 is SGHRS and CDR2 is YFSETQ. V gave up 0 bases and J gave up 3 bases, with 12 bases separating them. The sample comes from a study of T cells in Graves' hyperthyroidism and ophthalmopathy. Overall study: Peripheral blood specimens were obtained at initial diagnosis, prior to any treatment.

The study excluded patients with uncontrolled infection, other autoimmune disease, pregnancy or lactation. The PBMCs were taken from approximately 9.7 ml of fresh peripheral blood. It was RNA transcripts that yielded the amplified TCR beta CDR3 regions. First-round RT-PCR targeting the TCR CDR3 was performed with the HTBI primer set. In TCRdb, the multiplex PCR reads were re-called with MiXCR into one record per CDR3 protein. Here the sample spans some 180,000 distinct CDR3 sequences, over 15% being singletons. The receptor was derived from a woman in her 50s with Graves' hyperthyroidism. The gene calls are TRBV5-1 and TRBJ1-2; possibly TRBD1 for D (5 bases). The sequencing sample was made of blood. The CDR3 reads CASSLVGDKDYGYTF. DNA for the CDR3: TGCGCCAGCAGCTTGGTAGGGGATAAGGACTATGGCTACACCTTC.